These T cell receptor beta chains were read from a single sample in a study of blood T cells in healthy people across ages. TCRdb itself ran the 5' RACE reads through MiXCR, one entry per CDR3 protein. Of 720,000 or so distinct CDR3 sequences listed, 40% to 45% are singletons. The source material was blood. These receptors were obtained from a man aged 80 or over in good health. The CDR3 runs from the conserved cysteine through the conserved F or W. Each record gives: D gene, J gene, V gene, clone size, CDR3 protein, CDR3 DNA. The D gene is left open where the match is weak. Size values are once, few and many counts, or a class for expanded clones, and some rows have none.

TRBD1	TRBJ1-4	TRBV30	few	CAWSVGGSANEKLFF	TGTGCCTGGAGTGTAGGGGGCTCAGCTAATGAAAAACTGTTTTTT
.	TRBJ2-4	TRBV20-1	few	CSAVEEAKNIQYF	TGCAGTGCTGTAGAGGAGGCCAAAAACATTCAGTACTTC
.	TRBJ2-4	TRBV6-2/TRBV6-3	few	CASSYVSGSGLAKNIQYF	TGTGCCAGCAGTTACGTCTCAGGGAGCGGACTAGCCAAAAACATTCAGTACTTC
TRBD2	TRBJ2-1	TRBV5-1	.	CAGSLTGGPNEQFF	TGCGCCGGCAGCTTGACGGGAGGGCCGAATGAGCAGTTCTTC
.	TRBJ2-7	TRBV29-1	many	CSVGGGTSYEQYF	TGCAGCGTTGGTGGGGGGACCAGCTACGAGCAGTACTTC
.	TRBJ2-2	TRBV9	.	CASSFGGTNTGELFF	TGTGCCAGCAGTTTTGGGGGGACGAACACCGGGGAGCTGTTTTTT
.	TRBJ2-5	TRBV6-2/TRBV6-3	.	CACRDDFRKTQYF	TGTGCCTGCCGTGATGACTTCCGGAAGACCCAGTACTTC
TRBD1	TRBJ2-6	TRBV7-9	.	CASSPTGQGTGANVPTF	TGTGCCAGCAGCCCGACGGGACAGGGGACCGGGGCCAACGTCCCGACTTTC
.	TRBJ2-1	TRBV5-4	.	CASSLSEEQFF	TGTGCCAGCAGCTTGAGCGAAGAGCAGTTCTTC
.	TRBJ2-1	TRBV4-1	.	CASSPSGLRIGEQFF	TGCGCCAGCAGCCCATCCGGACTCCGAATCGGGGAGCAGTTCTTC
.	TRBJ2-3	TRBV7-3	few	CASSLTAGTSTDTQYF	TGTGCCAGCAGCTTAACTGCGGGGACTAGCACAGATACGCAGTATTTT
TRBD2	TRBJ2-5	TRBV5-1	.	CASSLTSGSFYNEQYF	TGCGCCAGCAGCCTAACTAGCGGGAGTTTCTACAATGAGCAGTACTTC
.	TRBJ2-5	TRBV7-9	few	CASSLFPDNQETQYF	TGTGCCAGCAGCTTATTTCCGGACAACCAAGAGACCCAGTACTTC
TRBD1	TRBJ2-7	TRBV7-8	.	CASSLGAQGANYEQYF	TGTGCCAGCAGCTTAGGAGCCCAGGGGGCGAACTACGAGCAGTACTTC
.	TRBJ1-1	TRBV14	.	CASSQISTEAFF	TGTGCCAGCAGCCAAATTTCGACTGAAGCTTTCTTT
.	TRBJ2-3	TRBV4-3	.	CASSQVPRDTQYF	TGCGCCAGCAGCCAAGTCCCGCGAGATACGCAGTATTTT
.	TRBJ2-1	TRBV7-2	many	CASSPTTPTYNEQFF	TGTGCCAGCAGTCCAACGACGCCCACCTACAATGAGCAGTTCTTC
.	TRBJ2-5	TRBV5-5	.	CASSPWVLQETQYF	TGTGCCAGCAGCCCCTGGGTCCTCCAAGAGACCCAGTACTTC
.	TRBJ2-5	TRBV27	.	CASSLTRDRRGTQYF	TGTGCCAGCAGTTTAACGAGGGACCGACGAGGGACCCAGTACTTC
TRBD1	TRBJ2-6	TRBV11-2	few	CASSYDRDGANVLTF	TGTGCCAGCAGCTACGACAGGGATGGGGCCAACGTCCTGACTTTC
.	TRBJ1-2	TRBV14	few	CASGLGSYGYTF	TGTGCCAGCGGCCTTGGGAGCTATGGCTACACCTTC
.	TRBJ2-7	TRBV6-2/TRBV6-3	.	CASSSQPDEQYF	TGTGCCAGCAGTTCTCAGCCCGACGAGCAGTACTTC
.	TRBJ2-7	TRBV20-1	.	CSATPTGGGFSQYF	TGCAGTGCTACTCCGACAGGCGGGGGTTTTTCCCAGTACTTC
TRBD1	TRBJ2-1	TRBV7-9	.	CASSPRRQGKNGQFF	TGTGCCAGCAGCCCCAGGAGACAGGGGAAGAATGGGCAGTTCTTC
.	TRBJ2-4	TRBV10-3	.	CAISEEGRGPKNIQYF	TGTGCCATCAGTGAGGAGGGTCGGGGACCCAAAAACATTCAGTACTTC
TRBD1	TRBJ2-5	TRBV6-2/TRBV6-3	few	CASSYSEGGEETQYF	TGTGCCAGCAGTTACTCGGAAGGGGGCGAAGAGACCCAGTACTTC
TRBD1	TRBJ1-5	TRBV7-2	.	CASSGTGMNGVSNQPQHF	TGTGCCAGCAGCGGGACAGGGATGAACGGGGTTAGCAATCAGCCCCAGCATTTT
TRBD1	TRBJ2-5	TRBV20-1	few	CSARTGGRGETQYF	TGCAGTGCTAGGACAGGGGGGCGCGGTGAGACCCAGTACTTC
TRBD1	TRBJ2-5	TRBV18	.	CASSPVGTGGVETQYF	TGTGCCAGCTCGCCGGTAGGGACAGGGGGCGTGGAGACCCAGTACTTC
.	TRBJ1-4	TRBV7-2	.	CASSLEANAGKLFF	TGTGCCAGCAGCTTGGAGGCCAACGCGGGGAAACTGTTTTTT
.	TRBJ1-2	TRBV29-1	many	CSGRFDPSPTQNGYTF	TGCAGCGGTCGTTTTGACCCTAGCCCCACACAAAATGGCTACACCTTC
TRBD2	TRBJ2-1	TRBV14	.	CASSPRLPGLAGPSYNEQFF	TGTGCCAGCAGCCCCAGACTCCCGGGACTAGCGGGACCATCCTACAATGAGCAGTTCTTC
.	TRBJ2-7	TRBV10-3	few	CAISEAESGRYEQYF	TGTGCCATCAGTGAGGCAGAGTCGGGACGCTACGAGCAGTACTTC
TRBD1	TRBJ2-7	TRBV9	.	CASSVETGGGEQYF	TGTGCCAGCAGCGTAGAAACAGGGGGAGGCGAGCAGTACTTC
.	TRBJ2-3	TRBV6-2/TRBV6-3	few	CASSYGAIMAVTDTQYF	TGTGCCAGCAGTTACGGAGCCATCATGGCCGTAACAGATACGCAGTATTTT
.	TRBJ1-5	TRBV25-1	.	CASSVIGSNQPQHF	TGTGCCAGCAGTGTGATTGGAAGCAATCAGCCCCAGCATTTT
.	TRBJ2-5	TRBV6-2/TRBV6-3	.	CASSRGLALGETQYF	TGTGCCAGCAGCCGGGGGCTAGCGTTAGGAGAGACCCAGTACTTC